Presented here are 5 T cell receptor beta chains from one specimen sequenced in a study of T cell changes during pregnancy in multiple sclerosis. Some clones are missing from TCRdb's copy, which holds only in-frame ones; the method was immunoSEQ multiplex PCR. In the table there are 40,000 or so clones, 85% to 95% of which are singletons. Specimen: CD8+ T cells from peripheral blood mononuclear cells, collected in the third trimester of pregnancy. The receptors were sampled from a female donor with multiple sclerosis, enrolled in a pregnancy study.

CDR3 DNA sequence: TGTGCCAGCAGTTACTCGGGAGATTACGAGCAGTACTTC. It yields the protein CASSYSGDYEQYF. The rearrangement uses TRBV6-5 and TRBJ2-7; the D gene is possibly TRBD2 (5 bases). V was cut by 0 bases and J by 4 bases, with 7 bases left in between. Germline values: CDR1 MNHEY, CDR2 SVGAGI. The CDR3 is 13 residues long.

The chain links TRBV13 to TRBJ2-5, with 10 bases that match TRBD2. The CDR3 sequence is 14 residues long. The V gene end was trimmed by 5 bases and the J gene end by 4 bases; junction bases not matched to a gene: 4. Germline V gives CDR1 PRHDT, CDR2 FYEKMQ (reference sequence). Written as DNA, the CDR3 is TGTGCCAGCAGCACTGGACTAGCGGCAGAGACCCAGTACTTC. Its protein is CASSTGLAAETQYF.

This clone is a singleton in its sample. The rearrangement uses TRBV7-9 and TRBJ2-5; D is undetermined. Between the trimmed V and J ends, which lost 5 bases and 5 bases, there was a span of 15 bases. CDR3 length: 14 amino acids. Germline V gene sequence: CDR1 SEHNR, CDR2 FQNEAQ (reference sequence). This CDR3 reads CASSEPGSSETQYF. CDR3 coding DNA: TGTGCCAGCAGCGAACCCGGGTCTTCGGAGACCCAGTACTTC.

J is TRBJ2-4 and V is TRBV11-2; possible D gene TRBD1, 7 bases. Trimming left V 2 bases short and J 1 base short, with 12 bases between. Germline V CDR1 and CDR2: SGHAT, FQNNGV. The CDR3 is made up of 16 amino acids. CDR3: CASSLQGGQAKNIQYF. The CDR3 DNA is TGTGCCAGCAGCTTACAGGGGGGACAGGCCAAAAACATTCAGTACTTC.

The V call is TRBV12-5, the J call TRBJ2-5; D gene unclear. The CDR3 totals 15 residues. Germline CDR1 is LGHNT and CDR2 is FRNRAP. The V gene lost 5 bases and the J gene lost 3 bases, with 16 bases spanning the gap. CDR3 sequence: CASGLFPYLEETQYF. In DNA, the CDR3 is TGTGCTAGTGGTCTATTCCCCTACTTGGAAGAGACCCAGTACTTC.